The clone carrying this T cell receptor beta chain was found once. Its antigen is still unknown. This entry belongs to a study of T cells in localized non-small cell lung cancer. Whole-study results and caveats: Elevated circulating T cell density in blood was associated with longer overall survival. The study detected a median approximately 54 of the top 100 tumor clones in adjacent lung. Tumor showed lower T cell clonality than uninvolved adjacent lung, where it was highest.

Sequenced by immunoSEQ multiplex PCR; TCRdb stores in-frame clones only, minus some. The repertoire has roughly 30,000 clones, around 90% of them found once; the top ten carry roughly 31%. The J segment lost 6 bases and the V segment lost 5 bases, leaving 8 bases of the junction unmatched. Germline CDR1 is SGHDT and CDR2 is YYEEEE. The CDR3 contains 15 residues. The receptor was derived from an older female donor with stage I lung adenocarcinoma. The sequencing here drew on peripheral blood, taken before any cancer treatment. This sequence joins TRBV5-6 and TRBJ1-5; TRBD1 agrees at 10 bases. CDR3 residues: CASSYGTGASQPQHF. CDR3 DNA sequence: TGTGCCAGCAGTTACGGGACAGGGGCGAGTCAGCCCCAGCATTTT. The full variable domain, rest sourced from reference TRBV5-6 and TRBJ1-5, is DAGVTQSPTHLIKTRGQQVTLRCSPKSGHDTVSWYQQALGQGPQFIFQYYEEEERQRGNFPDRFSGHQFPNYSSELNVNALLLGDSALYLCASSYGTGASQPQHFGDGTRLSIL.